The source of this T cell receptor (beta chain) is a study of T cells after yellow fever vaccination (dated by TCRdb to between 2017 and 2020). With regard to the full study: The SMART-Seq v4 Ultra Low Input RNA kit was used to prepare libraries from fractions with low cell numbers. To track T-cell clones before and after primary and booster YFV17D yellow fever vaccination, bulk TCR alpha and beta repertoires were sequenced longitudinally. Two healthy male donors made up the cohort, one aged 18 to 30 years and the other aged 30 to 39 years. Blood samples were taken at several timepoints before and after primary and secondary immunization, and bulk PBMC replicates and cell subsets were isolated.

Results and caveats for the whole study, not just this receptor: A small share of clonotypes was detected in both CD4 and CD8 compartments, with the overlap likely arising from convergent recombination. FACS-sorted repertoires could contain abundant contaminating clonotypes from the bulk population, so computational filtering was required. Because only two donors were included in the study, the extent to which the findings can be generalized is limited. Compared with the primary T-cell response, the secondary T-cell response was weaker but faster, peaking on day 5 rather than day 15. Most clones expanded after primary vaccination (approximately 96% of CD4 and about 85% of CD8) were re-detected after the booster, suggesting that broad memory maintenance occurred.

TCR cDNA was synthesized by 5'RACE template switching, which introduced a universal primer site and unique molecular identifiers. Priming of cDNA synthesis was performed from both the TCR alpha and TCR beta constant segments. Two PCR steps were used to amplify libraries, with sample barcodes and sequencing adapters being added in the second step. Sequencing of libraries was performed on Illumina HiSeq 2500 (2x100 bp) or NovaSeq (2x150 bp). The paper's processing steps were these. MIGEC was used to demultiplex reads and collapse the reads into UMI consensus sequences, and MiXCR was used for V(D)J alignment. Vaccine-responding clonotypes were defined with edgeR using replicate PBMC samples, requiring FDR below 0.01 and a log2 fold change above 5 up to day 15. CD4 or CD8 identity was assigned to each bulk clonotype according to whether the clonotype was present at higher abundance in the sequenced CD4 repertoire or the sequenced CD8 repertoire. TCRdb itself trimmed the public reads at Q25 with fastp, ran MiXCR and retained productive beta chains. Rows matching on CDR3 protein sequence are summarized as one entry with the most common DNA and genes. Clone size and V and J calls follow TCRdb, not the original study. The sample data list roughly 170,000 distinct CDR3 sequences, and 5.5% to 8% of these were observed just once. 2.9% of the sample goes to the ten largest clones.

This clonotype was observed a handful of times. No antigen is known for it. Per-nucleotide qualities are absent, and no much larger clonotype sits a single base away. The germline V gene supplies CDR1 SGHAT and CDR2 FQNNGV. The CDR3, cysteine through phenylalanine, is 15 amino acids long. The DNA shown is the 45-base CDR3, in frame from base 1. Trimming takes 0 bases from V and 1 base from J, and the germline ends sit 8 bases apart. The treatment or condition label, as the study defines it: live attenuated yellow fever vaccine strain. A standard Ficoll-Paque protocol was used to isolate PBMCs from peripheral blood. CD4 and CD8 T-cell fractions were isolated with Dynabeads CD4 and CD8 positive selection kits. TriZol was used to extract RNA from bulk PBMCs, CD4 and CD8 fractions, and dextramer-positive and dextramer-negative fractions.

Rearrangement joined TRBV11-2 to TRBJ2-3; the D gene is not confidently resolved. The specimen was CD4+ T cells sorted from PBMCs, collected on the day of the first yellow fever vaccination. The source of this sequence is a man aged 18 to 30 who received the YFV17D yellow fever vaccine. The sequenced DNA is TGTGCCAGCAGCTTAGATGTACCGCGCACAGATACGCAGTATTTT. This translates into CASSLDVPRTDTQYF.